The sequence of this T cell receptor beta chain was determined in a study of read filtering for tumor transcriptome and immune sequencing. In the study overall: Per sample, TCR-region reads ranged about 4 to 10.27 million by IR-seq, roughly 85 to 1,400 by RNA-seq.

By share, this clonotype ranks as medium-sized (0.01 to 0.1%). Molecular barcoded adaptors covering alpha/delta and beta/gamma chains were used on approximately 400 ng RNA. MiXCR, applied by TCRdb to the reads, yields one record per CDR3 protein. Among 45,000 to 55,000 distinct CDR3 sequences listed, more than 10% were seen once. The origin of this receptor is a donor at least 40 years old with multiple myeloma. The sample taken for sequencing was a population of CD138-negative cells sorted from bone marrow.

The CDR3 DNA reads as TGTGCCAGCAGACTTCTAGCGGGATTTTTAAATGAGCAGTTCTTC. It yields the protein CASRLLAGFLNEQFF. The chain carries TRBV11-3 and TRBJ2-1; TRBD2 agrees at 9 bases. From germline, CDR1 is SGHNT and CDR2 YENEEA. The CDR3 spans 15 residues. Unmatched junction bases numbered 10, after V lost 6 bases and J lost 7 bases.